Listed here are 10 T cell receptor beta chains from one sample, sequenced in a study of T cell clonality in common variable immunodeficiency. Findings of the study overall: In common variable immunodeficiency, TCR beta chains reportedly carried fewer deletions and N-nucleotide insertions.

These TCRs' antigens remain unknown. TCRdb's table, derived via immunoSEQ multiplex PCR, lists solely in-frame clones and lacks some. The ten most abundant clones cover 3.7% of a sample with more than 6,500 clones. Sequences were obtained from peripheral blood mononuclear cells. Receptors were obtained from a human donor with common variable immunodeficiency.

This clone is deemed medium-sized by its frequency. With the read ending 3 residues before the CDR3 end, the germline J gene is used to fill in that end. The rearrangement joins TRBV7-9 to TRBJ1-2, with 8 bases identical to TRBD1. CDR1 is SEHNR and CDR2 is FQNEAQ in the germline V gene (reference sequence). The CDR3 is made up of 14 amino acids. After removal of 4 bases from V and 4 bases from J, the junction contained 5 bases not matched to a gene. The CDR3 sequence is CASSSGQVVYGYTF. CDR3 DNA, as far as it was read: TGTGCCAGCAGCTCGGGACAGGTGGTCTATGGC.

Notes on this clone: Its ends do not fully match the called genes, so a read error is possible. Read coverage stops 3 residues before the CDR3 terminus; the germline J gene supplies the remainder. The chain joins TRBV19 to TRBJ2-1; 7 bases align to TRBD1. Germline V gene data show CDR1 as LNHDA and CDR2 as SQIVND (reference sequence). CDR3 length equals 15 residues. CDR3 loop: CAGSPRGQPNNEQFF. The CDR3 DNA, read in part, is TGTGCCGGTAGTCCGAGGGGACAGCCCAACAATGAG.

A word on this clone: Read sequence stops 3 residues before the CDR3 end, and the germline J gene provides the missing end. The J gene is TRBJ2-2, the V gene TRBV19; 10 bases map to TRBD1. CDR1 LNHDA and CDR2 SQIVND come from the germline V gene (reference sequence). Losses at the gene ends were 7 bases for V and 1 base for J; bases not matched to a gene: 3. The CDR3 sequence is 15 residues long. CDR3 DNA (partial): TGTGCCAGTATTGACAGGGGGCTGAACACCGGGGAG. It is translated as CASIDRGLNTGE. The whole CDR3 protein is CASIDRGLNTGELFF.

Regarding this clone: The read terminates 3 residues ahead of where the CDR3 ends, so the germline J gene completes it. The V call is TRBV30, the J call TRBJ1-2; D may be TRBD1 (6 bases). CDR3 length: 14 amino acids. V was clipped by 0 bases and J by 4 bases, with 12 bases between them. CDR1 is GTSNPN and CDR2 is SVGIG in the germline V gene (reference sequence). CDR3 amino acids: CAWSVLGRGYGYTF. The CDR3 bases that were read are TGTGCCTGGAGTGTACTCGGCAGGGGCTATGGC.

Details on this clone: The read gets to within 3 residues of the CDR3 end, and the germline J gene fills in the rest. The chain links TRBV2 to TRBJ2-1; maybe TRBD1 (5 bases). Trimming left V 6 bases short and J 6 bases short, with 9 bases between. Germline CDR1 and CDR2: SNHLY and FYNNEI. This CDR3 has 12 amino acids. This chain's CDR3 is CASSSDTNEQFF. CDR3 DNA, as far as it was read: TGTGCCAGCAGCTCGGACACCAATGAG.

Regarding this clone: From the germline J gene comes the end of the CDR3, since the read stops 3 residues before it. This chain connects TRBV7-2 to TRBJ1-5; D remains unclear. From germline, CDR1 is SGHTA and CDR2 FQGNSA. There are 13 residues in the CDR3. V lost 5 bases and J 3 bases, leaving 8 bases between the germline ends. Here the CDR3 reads CASSLTSNQPQHF. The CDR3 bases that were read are TGTGCCAGCAGCCTAACCTCCAATCAGCCC.

The CDR3 loop reads CSASPLAGRGGTQYF. The sequenced CDR3 bases are TGCAGTGCTAGCCCCCTAGCGGGGAGGGGGGGGACC. The genes are TRBV20-1 and TRBJ2-5; 9 positions agree with TRBD2. The read ends 3 residues before the CDR3 terminus; that terminus is restored from the germline J gene. The CDR3 consists of 15 residues. Trimming at V came to 3 bases and at J to 7 bases, leaving 12 bases not matched to a gene. Germline lookup yields CDR1 DFQATT and CDR2 SNEGSKA (reference sequence).

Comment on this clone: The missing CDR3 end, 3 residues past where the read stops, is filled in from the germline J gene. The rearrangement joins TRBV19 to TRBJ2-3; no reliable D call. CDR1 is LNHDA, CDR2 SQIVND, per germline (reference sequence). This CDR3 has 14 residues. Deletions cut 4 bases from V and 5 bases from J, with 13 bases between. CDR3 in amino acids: CASSKIPRLDTQYF. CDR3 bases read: TGTGCCAGTAGTAAGATTCCTCGACTAGATACG. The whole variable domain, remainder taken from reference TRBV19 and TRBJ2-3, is DGGITQSPKYLFRKEGQNVTLSCEQNLNHDAMYWYRQDPGQGLRLIYYSQIVNDFQKGDIAEGYSVSREKKESFPLTVTSAQKNPTAFYLCASSKIPRLDTQYFGPGTRLTVL.

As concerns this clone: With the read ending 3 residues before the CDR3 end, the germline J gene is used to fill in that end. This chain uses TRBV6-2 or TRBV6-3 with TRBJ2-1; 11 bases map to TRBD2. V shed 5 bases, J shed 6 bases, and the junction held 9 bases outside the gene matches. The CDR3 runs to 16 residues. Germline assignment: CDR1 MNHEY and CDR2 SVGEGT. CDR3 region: CASSRTGTSGPNEQFF. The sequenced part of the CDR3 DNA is TGTGCCAGCAGTCGCACCGGGACTAGCGGCCCCAATGAG.

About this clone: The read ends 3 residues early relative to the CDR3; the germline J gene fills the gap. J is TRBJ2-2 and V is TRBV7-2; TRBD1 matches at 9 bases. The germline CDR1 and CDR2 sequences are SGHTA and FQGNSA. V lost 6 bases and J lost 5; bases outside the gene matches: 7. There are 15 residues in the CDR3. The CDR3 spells CASRTGQGRTGELFF. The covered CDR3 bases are TGTGCCAGCAGGACTGGACAGGGGAGGACCGGGGAG.